The 5 T cell receptor beta chains listed next were all sequenced from one sample in a study of beta chain features in type 1 diabetes. Expressed TCRB transcripts were sequenced because the entire RNA isolate underwent reverse transcription. TCRdb keeps only in-frame clones here, not all; method: immunoSEQ multiplex PCR. The sample lists hundreds of thousands of clones, approximately 30% occurring once. Specimen: naive CD4+ T cells from blood. Receptors originate from a man younger than 35 in good health.

In this sample, this clone turned up a few times. The chain couples TRBV19 to TRBJ2-1, with TRBD2 matching 11 bases. Trimming cost V 2 bases and J 9 bases; bases outside gene matches: 3. This CDR3 region has 14 residues. Germline lookup yields CDR1 LNHDA and CDR2 SQIVND (reference sequence). CDR3 region: CASSILAGGIEQFF. The CDR3 DNA is TGTGCCAGTAGTATACTAGCGGGAGGCATTGAGCAGTTCTTC.

The chain has TRBV5-4 and TRBJ2-1; 12 bases fit TRBD2. The CDR3 extends over 17 amino acids. Germline CDR1 reads SGHNT; CDR2 reads YYREEE (reference sequence). V shed 0 bases and J 6 bases; nucleotides not matched to a gene: 7. The CDR3 coding sequence is TGTGCCAGCAGCTTGGGGACTAGCGGGAAAGTGGGCAATGAGCAGTTCTTC. Protein: CASSLGTSGKVGNEQFF.

This clone has just a few counts. The chain combines TRBV25-1 with TRBJ2-1; 9 bases align to TRBD1. Germline V gives CDR1 MGHDK, CDR2 SYGVNS. V dropped 3 bases and J dropped 9; count of bases not matched to a gene: 12. The CDR3 loop spans 16 amino acids. CDR3 DNA: TGTGCCAGCAGTGACCCAGGACAGGGGAGCCGGGGTGAGCAGTTCTTC. It translates to CASSDPGQGSRGEQFF.

This clone has more than one count but fewer than ten. CDR3 sequence: CASSPRWGTSGYNEQFF. For the CDR3, the DNA is TGTGCCAGCAGCCCCCGGTGGGGGACTAGCGGATACAATGAGCAGTTCTTC. The rearrangement links TRBV14 to TRBJ2-1; 11 bases are a match to TRBD2. Germline-derived CDR1 and CDR2 are SGHDN and FVKESK. After removal of 4 bases from V and 4 bases from J, the junction contained 9 bases not matched to a gene. CDR3 length: 17 amino acids.

This chain uses TRBV29-1 with TRBJ2-4, with D possibly being TRBD1 (6 bases). V was clipped by 6 bases and J by 0 bases, with 12 bases between them. The CDR3 is 14 residues long. Looked up from germline, CDR1 is SQVTM and CDR2 is ANQGSEA. The CDR3 coding sequence is TGCAGCGTCTCCCTGACAGGAGCCAAAAACATTCAGTACTTC. Its protein product is CSVSLTGAKNIQYF. The variable domain in full, completed from reference TRBV29-1 and TRBJ2-4, reads SAVISQKPSRDICQRGTSLTIQCQVDSQVTMMFWYRQQPGQSLTLIATANQGSEATYESGFVIDKFPISRPNLTFSTLTVSNMSPEDSSIYLCSVSLTGAKNIQYFGAGTRLSVL.